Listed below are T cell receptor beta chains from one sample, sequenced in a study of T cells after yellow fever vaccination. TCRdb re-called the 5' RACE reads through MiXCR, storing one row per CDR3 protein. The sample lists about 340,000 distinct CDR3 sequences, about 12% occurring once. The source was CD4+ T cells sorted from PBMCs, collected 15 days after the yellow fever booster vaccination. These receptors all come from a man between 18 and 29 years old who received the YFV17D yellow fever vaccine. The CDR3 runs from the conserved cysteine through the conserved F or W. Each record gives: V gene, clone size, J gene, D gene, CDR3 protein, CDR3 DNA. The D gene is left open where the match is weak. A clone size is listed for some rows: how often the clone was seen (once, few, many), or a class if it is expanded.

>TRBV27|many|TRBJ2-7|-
CASSSSGGLYEQYF
TGTGCCAGCAGTTCCAGTGGGGGGCTCTACGAGCAGTACTTC
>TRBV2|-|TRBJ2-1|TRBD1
CASSEDRGSYNEQFF
TGTGCCAGCAGCGAAGACAGGGGTTCCTACAATGAGCAGTTCTTC
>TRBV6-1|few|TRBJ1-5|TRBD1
CASRLQGARDSQPQHF
TGTGCCAGCAGACTACAGGGGGCACGGGACAGTCAGCCCCAGCATTTT
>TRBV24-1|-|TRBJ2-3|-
CATSDLQGTDTQYF
TGTGCCACCAGTGATTTGCAAGGCACAGATACGCAGTATTTT
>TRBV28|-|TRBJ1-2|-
CASSFSGRWSYGYTF
TGTGCCAGCAGTTTTTCAGGGCGATGGAGCTATGGCTACACCTTC
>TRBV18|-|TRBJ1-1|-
CASSRGTLQNTEAFF
TGTGCCAGCTCACGAGGGACACTTCAGAACACTGAAGCTTTCTTT
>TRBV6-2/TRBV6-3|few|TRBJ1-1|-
CASSKSGTPSAAFF
TGTGCCAGCAGCAAAAGCGGGACTCCTTCAGCGGCTTTCTTT
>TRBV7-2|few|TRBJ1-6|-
CASSLTSSPLHF
TGTGCCAGCAGCTTAACGTCTTCACCCCTCCACTTT
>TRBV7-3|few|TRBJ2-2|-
CASIRAGELFF
TGTGCCAGCATTCGGGCCGGGGAGCTGTTTTTT
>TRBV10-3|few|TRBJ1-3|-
CAISEQIFGSGNTIYF
TGTGCCATCAGTGAGCAGATTTTTGGCTCTGGAAACACCATATATTTT
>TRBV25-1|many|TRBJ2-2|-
CASSGSDRNTGELFF
TGTGCCAGCAGTGGGTCAGATAGGAACACCGGGGAGCTGTTTTTT
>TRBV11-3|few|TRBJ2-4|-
CASSLRGQENIQYF
TGTGCCAGCAGCCTCCGAGGGCAGGAAAACATTCAGTACTTC
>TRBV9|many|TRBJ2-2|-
CASSVYITGELFF
TGTGCCAGCAGCGTCTACATCACCGGGGAGCTGTTTTTT
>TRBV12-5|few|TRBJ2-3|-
CASGLVAADTQYF
TGTGCTAGTGGTTTGGTAGCGGCAGATACGCAGTATTTT
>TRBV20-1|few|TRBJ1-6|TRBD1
CSALSRGGSPLHF
TGCAGTGCCTTGAGCAGGGGGGGTTCACCCCTCCACTTT
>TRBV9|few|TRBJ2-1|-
CASSVFTGGEQFF
TGTGCCAGCAGCGTATTCACTGGTGGTGAGCAGTTCTTC
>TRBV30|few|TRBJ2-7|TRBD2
CAWSLGGVYEQYF
TGTGCCTGGAGTCTCGGGGGGGTCTACGAGCAGTACTTC
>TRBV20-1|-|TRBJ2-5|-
CSARGVGRGKETQYF
TGCAGTGCTAGAGGAGTAGGGCGAGGGAAAGAGACCCAGTACTTC
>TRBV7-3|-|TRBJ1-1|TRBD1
CASSMTGGGEAFF
TGTGCCAGCAGCATGACAGGGGGCGGTGAAGCTTTCTTT
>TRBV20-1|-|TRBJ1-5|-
CSARSVNQPQHF
TGCAGTGCTAGGTCAGTAAATCAGCCCCAGCATTTT
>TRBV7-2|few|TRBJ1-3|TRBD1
CASSRTGTAFSGNTIYF
TGTGCCAGCAGCCGAACCGGGACAGCCTTCTCTGGAAACACCATATATTTT
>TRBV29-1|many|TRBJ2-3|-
CSVRTVVGTQYF
TGCAGCGTAAGGACGGTGGTCGGTACGCAGTATTTT
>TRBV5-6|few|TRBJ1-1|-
CASSLLDRNTEAFF
TGTGCCAGCAGCTTGTTGGACAGGAACACTGAAGCTTTCTTT
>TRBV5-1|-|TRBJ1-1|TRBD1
CASSRSGDRGFWNTEAFF
TGCGCCAGCAGCAGGAGTGGGGACAGGGGATTTTGGAACACTGAAGCTTTCTTT
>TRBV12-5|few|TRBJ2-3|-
CASGLSRTDTQYF
TGTGCTAGTGGTTTGTCCAGGACAGATACGCAGTATTTT
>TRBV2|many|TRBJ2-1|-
CASVTGTSNEQFF
TGTGCCAGCGTGACCGGGACCTCCAATGAGCAGTTCTTC
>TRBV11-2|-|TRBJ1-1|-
CASSTNGGGPANTEAFF
TGTGCCAGCAGCACGAACGGTGGGGGACCCGCGAACACTGAAGCTTTCTTT
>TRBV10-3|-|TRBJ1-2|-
CAISESWVGYTF
TGTGCCATCAGTGAGTCTTGGGTTGGCTACACCTTC
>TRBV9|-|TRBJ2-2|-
CASSVEAFPGELFF
TGTGCCAGCAGCGTAGAGGCCTTCCCCGGGGAGCTGTTTTTT
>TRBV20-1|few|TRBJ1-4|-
CSARDRLTTTNEKLFF
TGCAGTGCTAGAGACCGCTTAACTACAACTAATGAAAAACTGTTTTTT